This record covers a single T cell receptor beta chain. Reverse transcription of roughly 0.5 to 1 ug RNA was carried out with random hexamers. TCRdb processed the immunoSEQ multiplex PCR reads anew with MiXCR; each CDR3 protein has one entry. The repertoire has some 130,000 distinct CDR3 sequences, approximately 95% of them found once; the top ten carry over 0.15%. The data were obtained in a study of CD8 T cells in Susac syndrome. CDR3 size: 15 residues. Losses at the gene ends were 5 bases for V and 0 bases for J; bases not matched to a gene: 2. CDR1 MNHEY and CDR2 SMNVEV come from the germline V gene (reference sequence).

The sample was CD8+ T cells from PBMCs. The gene calls are TRBV27 and TRBJ2-1; 9 positions agree with TRBD1. This sequence originates from a human donor with Susac syndrome. The CDR3 sequence: CASSKGQGSYNEQFF. CDR3 bases: TGTGCCAGCAGTAAGGGACAGGGCTCCTACAATGAGCAGTTCTTC.